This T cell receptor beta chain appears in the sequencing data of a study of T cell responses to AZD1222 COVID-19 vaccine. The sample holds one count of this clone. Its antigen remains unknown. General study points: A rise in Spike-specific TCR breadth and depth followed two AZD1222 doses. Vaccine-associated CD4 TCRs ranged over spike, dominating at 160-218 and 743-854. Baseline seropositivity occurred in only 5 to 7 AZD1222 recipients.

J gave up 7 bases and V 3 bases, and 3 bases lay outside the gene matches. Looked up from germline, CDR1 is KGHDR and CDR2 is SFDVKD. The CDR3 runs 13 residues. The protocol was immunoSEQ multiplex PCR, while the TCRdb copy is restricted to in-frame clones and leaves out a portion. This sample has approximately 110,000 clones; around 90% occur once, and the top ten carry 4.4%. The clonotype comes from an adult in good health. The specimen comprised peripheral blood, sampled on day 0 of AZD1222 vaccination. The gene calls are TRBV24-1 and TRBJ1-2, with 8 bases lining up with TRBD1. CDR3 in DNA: TGTGCCACCAGTGATCGGGACAGGCCTGGCTACACCTTC. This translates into CATSDRDRPGYTF.